Listed below are T cell receptor beta chains from one sample, sequenced in a study of cytomegalovirus exposure and HLA in healthy donors. Using immunoSEQ multiplex PCR, the repertoire was profiled, and TCRdb retains in-frame clones only, with some absent. The sample includes about 110,000 clones, 90% to 97% seen only once; the top ten take 0.67%. The sequenced sample consisted of PBMCs. Every receptor here comes from a woman aged 18-29 years in good health and CMV-seronegative. The CDR3 runs from the conserved cysteine through the conserved F or W. The D gene is left open where the match is weak. Clone size, where shown, is once, few, many, or a class for clones that have expanded.

J gene	D gene	V gene	clone size	CDR3 protein	CDR3 DNA
TRBJ2-7	TRBD1	TRBV5-4	NA	CASSPGGWDEQYF	TGTGCCAGCAGTCCAGGGGGCTGGGACGAGCAGTACTTC
TRBJ2-7	TRBD2	TRBV7-9	NA	CASSHPGGHSYEQYF	TGTGCCAGCAGCCACCCGGGGGGGCACTCCTACGAGCAGTACTTC
TRBJ2-7	NA	TRBV2	NA	CASSEALPAYYEQYF	TGTGCCAGCAGTGAAGCCCTACCCGCCTACTACGAGCAGTACTTC
TRBJ1-1	NA	TRBV4-3	once	CASSQDGGQRTEAFF	TGCGCCAGCAGCCAAGATGGTGGACAGAGGACTGAAGCTTTCTTT
TRBJ2-7	TRBD2	TRBV28	NA	CASSYFLSAGGTYEQYF	TGTGCCAGCAGTTATTTCTTGTCTGCGGGGGGTACCTACGAGCAGTACTTC
TRBJ1-4	TRBD1	TRBV28	NA	CASSYRDRWNEKLFF	TGTGCCAGCAGTTACCGGGACAGGTGGAATGAAAAACTGTTTTTT
TRBJ1-3	NA	TRBV7-9	NA	CASSLAAEGTIYF	TGTGCCAGCAGCTTAGCGGCGGAGGGCACCATATATTTT
TRBJ2-1	TRBD1	TRBV29-1	NA	CSADRGVGNEQFF	TGCAGCGCAGACAGGGGGGTCGGCAATGAGCAGTTCTTC
TRBJ2-3	NA	TRBV25-1	NA	CASSEYTEIYTQYF	TGTGCCAGCAGTGAATACACCGAGATCTATACGCAGTATTTT
TRBJ2-5	TRBD2	TRBV28	NA	CASSYRLAGGLETQYF	TGTGCCAGCAGTTACCGACTAGCGGGGGGGCTAGAGACCCAGTACTTC
TRBJ2-1	TRBD2	TRBV5-6	NA	CASSSGTIWNEQFF	TGTGCCAGCAGTTCGGGGACTATCTGGAATGAGCAGTTCTTC
TRBJ2-3	NA	TRBV5-1	NA	CASSLADRADTQYF	TGCGCCAGCAGCTTAGCAGACAGAGCAGATACGCAGTATTTT
TRBJ1-2	NA	TRBV5-1	NA	CASSLAGDGYTF	TGCGCCAGCAGCTTGGCAGGGGACGGCTACACCTTC
TRBJ2-1	TRBD2	TRBV4-2	NA	CASSRIGGSGGPNSYNEQFF	TGTGCCAGCAGCAGAATTGGAGGTAGCGGGGGGCCCAATTCCTACAATGAGCAGTTCTTC
TRBJ2-7	NA	TRBV7-5	NA	CVRSFRTGDSDEQYF	TGTGTCAGAAGCTTTAGGACAGGGGACAGCGACGAGCAGTACTTC
TRBJ2-7	TRBD1	TRBV13	NA	CASSLWTGPEQYF	TGTGCCAGCAGCTTATGGACAGGGCCCGAGCAGTACTTC
TRBJ2-6	NA	TRBV5-1	NA	CASSLEGGSGANVLTF	TGCGCCAGCAGCTTGGAAGGCGGCTCTGGGGCCAACGTCCTGACTTTC
TRBJ2-3	TRBD2	TRBV28	NA	CASSLRTRAGGWGTQYF	TGTGCCAGCAGCCTCCGAACAAGAGCGGGGGGTTGGGGTACGCAGTATTTT
TRBJ2-7	TRBD1	TRBV6-1	NA	CASSTGAYEQYF	TGTGCCAGCAGTACAGGGGCCTACGAGCAGTACTTC
TRBJ1-1	NA	TRBV27	NA	CASTPGRGVTEAFF	TGTGCCAGCACCCCTGGGCGGGGTGTCACTGAAGCTTTCTTT
TRBJ1-2	NA	TRBV4-2	NA	CASSQDPENYGYTF	TGTGCCAGCAGCCAAGACCCTGAGAACTATGGCTACACCTTC
TRBJ2-1	NA	TRBV5-4	once	CASSSLFVGNNEQFF	TGTGCCAGCAGCTCCCTGTTTGTCGGGAACAATGAGCAGTTCTTC
TRBJ2-1	TRBD2	TRBV6-1	NA	CASRTQAGGYNEQFF	TGTGCCAGCAGGACCCAAGCGGGGGGTTACAATGAGCAGTTCTTC
TRBJ2-3	TRBD2	TRBV9	NA	CASNPGGGGAGVWTDTQYF	TGTGCCAGCAACCCCGGAGGCGGGGGGGCAGGAGTGTGGACAGATACGCAGTATTTT
TRBJ2-3	TRBD2	TRBV5-1	NA	CASSVGASGGTDTQYF	TGCGCCAGCAGCGTAGGGGCCAGCGGGGGGACAGATACGCAGTATTTT
TRBJ1-1	NA	TRBV11-2	once	CASSLGQGGEAFF	TGTGCCAGCAGCTTAGGGCAGGGAGGTGAAGCTTTCTTT
TRBJ2-7	NA	TRBV5-6	NA	CASSLYSAYEQYF	TGTGCCAGCAGCTTGTATTCAGCCTACGAGCAGTACTTC
TRBJ1-2	NA	TRBV7-8	NA	CASSPITGNYGYTF	TGTGCCAGCAGCCCTATAACAGGGAACTATGGCTACACCTTC
TRBJ1-1	NA	TRBV28	NA	CASSVVLNTEAFF	TGTGCCAGCAGCGTAGTGCTGAACACTGAAGCTTTCTTT
TRBJ1-1	NA	TRBV2	NA	CASSEGRSGEAFF	TGTGCCAGCAGCGAAGGAAGGTCGGGAGAAGCTTTCTTT
TRBJ2-2	TRBD1	TRBV6-1	NA	CASSAGTGRTGELFF	TGTGCCAGCAGTGCGGGGACAGGGCGTACCGGGGAGCTGTTTTTT
TRBJ1-5	NA	TRBV6-5	NA	CASSYSGRSQPQHF	TGTGCCAGCAGTTACTCGGGGCGGTCTCAGCCCCAGCATTTT
TRBJ2-5	TRBD2	TRBV5-1	NA	CASSLEWLAGGHQETQYF	TGCGCCAGCAGCTTGGAGTGGCTAGCGGGGGGCCACCAAGAGACCCAGTACTTC
TRBJ2-5	TRBD2	TRBV4-1	NA	CASSQTPPGLAGSQETQYF	TGCGCCAGCAGCCAGACCCCCCCGGGACTAGCGGGGTCCCAAGAGACCCAGTACTTC
TRBJ2-1	TRBD2	TRBV6-5	NA	CASSYSGGGAFEQFF	TGTGCCAGCAGTTACTCAGGCGGGGGGGCTTTTGAGCAGTTCTTC
TRBJ1-1	NA	TRBV9	NA	CASSPTTVWDTEAFF	TGTGCCAGCAGCCCAACGACAGTGTGGGATACTGAAGCTTTCTTT
TRBJ2-2	NA	TRBV2	NA	CASSVITGELFF	TGTGCCAGCAGTGTAATCACCGGGGAGCTGTTTTTT
TRBJ2-2	TRBD2	TRBV30	NA	CAWSVGLAETGELFF	TGTGCCTGGAGTGTGGGACTAGCGGAGACCGGGGAGCTGTTTTTT
TRBJ2-3	TRBD2	TRBV7-3	once	CASSPGTRPQYF	TGTGCCAGCAGCCCCGGGACTAGACCGCAGTATTTT
TRBJ1-1	NA	TRBV7-7	NA	CASAPRADLLLNTEAFF	TGTGCCAGCGCTCCCAGGGCAGACCTTCTATTGAACACTGAAGCTTTCTTT